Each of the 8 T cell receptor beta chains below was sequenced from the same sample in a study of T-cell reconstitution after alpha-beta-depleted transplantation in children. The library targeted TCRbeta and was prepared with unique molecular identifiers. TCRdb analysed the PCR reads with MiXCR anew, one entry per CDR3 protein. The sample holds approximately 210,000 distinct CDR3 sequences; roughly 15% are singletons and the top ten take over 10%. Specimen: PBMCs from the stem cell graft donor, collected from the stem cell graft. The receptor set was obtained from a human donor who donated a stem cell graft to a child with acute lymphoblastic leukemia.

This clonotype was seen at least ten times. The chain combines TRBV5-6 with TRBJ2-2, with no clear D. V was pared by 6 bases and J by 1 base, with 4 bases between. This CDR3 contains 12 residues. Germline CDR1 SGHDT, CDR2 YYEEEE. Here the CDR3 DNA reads TGTGCCAGCATGCTGAACACCGGGGAGCTGTTTTTT. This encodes CASMLNTGELFF.

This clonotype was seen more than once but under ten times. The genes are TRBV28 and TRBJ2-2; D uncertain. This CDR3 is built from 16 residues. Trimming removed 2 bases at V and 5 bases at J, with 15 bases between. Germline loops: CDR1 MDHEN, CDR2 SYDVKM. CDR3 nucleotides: TGTGCCAGCAGTTTAATGGGTAGTTCTGGGACCGGGGAGCTGTTTTTT. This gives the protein CASSLMGSSGTGELFF.

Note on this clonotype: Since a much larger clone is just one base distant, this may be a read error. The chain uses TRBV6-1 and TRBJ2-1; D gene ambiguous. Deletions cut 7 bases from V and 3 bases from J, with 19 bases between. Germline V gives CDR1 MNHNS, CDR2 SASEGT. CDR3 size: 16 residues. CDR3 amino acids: CASKKQAPSHYNEQFF. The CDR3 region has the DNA TGTGCCAGCAAGAAACAAGCCCCCTCTCACTACAATGAGCAGTTCTTC.

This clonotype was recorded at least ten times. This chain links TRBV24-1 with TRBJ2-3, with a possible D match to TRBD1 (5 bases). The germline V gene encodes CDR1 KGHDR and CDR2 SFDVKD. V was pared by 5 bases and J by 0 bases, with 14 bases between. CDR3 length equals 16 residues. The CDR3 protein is CATSGQRGASTDTQYF. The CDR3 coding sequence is TGTGCCACCAGTGGACAGCGAGGAGCGAGCACAGATACGCAGTATTTT.

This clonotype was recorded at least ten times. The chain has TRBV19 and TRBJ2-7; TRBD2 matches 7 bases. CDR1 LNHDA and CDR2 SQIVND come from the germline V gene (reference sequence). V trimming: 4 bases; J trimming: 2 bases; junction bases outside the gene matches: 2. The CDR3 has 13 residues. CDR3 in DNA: TGTGCCAGTAGTAGAGGACTAGCCTACGAGCAGTACTTC. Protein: CASSRGLAYEQYF.

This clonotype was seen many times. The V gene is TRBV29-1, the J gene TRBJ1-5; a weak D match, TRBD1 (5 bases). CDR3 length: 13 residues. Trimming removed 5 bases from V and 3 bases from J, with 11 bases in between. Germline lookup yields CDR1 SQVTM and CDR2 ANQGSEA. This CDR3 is CSVSAGANQPQHF. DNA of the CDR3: TGCAGCGTTTCCGCTGGGGCCAATCAGCCCCAGCATTTT.

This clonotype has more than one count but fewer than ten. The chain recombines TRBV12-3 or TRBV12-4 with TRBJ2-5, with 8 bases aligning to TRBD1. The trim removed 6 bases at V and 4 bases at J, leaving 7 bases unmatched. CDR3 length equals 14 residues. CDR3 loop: CASSQRTGRETQYF. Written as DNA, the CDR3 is TGTGCCAGCAGCCAGCGGACAGGGAGAGAGACCCAGTACTTC.

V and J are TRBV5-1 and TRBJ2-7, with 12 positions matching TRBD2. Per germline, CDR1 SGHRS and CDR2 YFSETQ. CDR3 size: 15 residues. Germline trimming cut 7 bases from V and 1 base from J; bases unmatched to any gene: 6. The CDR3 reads CASGRTSGKSYEQYF. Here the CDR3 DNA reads TGCGCCAGCGGGCGGACTAGCGGGAAGTCCTACGAGCAGTACTTC.